The 28 T cell receptor beta chains given below trace back to one sample, sequenced in a study of blood T cell repertoires in COVID-19. Clones were sequenced by immunoSEQ multiplex PCR, and TCRdb holds only the in-frame ones, with some missing. The sample lists 390,000 or so clones, approximately 88% occurring once. Material for sequencing was peripheral blood. Receptor source: a woman in her 30s with COVID-19, enrolled during active disease.

The genes are TRBV5-4 and TRBJ2-5; 11 nucleotides line up with TRBD2. Trimming took 4 bases from V and 5 from J; bases not matched to a gene: 10. The CDR3 extends over 16 amino acids. CDR1 SGHNT and CDR2 YYREEE come from the germline V gene (reference sequence). The CDR3 sequence is CASSEFLAGGGETQYF. The CDR3 region has the DNA TGTGCCAGCAGCGAGTTCCTAGCGGGGGGAGGTGAGACCCAGTACTTC.

This clone was observed a few times. The V gene is TRBV11-3, the J gene TRBJ1-3; D possibly corresponds to TRBD1 (6 bases). CDR3 length: 14 residues. V lost 3 bases, J lost 4 bases, and 10 bases lay in between. CDR1 and CDR2 from the germline V gene are SGHNT and YENEEA. The CDR3 DNA is TGTGCCAGCAGCTTTAGACAGGACGGAAACACCATATATTTT. Translated, it gives CASSFRQDGNTIYF.

The genes are TRBV4-1 and TRBJ2-1; 7 bases fit TRBD1. V lost 0 bases, J lost 2 bases, and 4 bases stayed unmatched. Per the germline V gene, CDR1 is MGHRA and CDR2 is YSYEKL. CDR3 length: 16 residues. The CDR3 DNA sequence: TGCGCCAGCAGCCAAGAAACAGGGGTACCCTACAATGAGCAGTTCTTC. Translation: CASSQETGVPYNEQFF.

This chain uses TRBV30 with TRBJ2-2; D uncertain. The CDR3 loop spans 13 amino acids. Germline CDR1 reads GTSNPN; CDR2 reads SVGIG (reference sequence). The ends were cut back, 4 bases at V and 2 bases at J, with 8 bases in the middle. The CDR3 region is CAWTFSNTGELFF. The CDR3 DNA sequence: TGTGCCTGGACCTTTAGTAACACCGGGGAGCTGTTTTTT.

The CDR3 is CASSLYRANTEAFF. Written as DNA, the CDR3 is TGTGCCAGCAGCTTGTACAGGGCGAACACTGAAGCTTTCTTT. This chain connects TRBV5-5 to TRBJ1-1; perhaps TRBD1 as D (6 bases). Trimming pared 1 base from V and 1 base from J, leaving 8 bases between. Per the germline V gene, CDR1 is SGHKS and CDR2 is YYEKEE (reference sequence). This CDR3 spans 14 amino acids.

This chain connects TRBV11-2 to TRBJ1-6, with D possibly being TRBD1 (6 bases). CDR1 is SGHAT, CDR2 FQNNGV, per germline. Trimming shortened V by 4 bases and J by 7 bases, and 14 bases separated the two germline ends. CDR3 length: 15 residues. In DNA, the CDR3 is TGTGCCAGCAGCTCCAGGGACATTTTAAATTCACCCCTCCACTTT. Protein sequence: CASSSRDILNSPLHF.

The chain recombines TRBV5-1 with TRBJ1-1; D is uncertain. V was shortened by 4 bases and J by 2 bases, with 9 bases between the two germline ends. In germline, CDR1 is SGHRS, CDR2 YFSETQ. CDR3 size: 13 residues. CDR3 sequence: CASSAQVNTEAFF. Here the CDR3 DNA reads TGCGCCAGCAGCGCACAAGTTAACACTGAAGCTTTCTTT.

The chain uses TRBV18 and TRBJ1-2, with TRBD1 as a possible D gene (6 bases). The ends were cut back, 3 bases at V and 0 bases at J, with 14 bases in the middle. CDR1 and CDR2 from the germline V gene are KGHSH and LQKENI. The CDR3 is 16 amino acids. This CDR3 is CASSPTGSHTNYGYTF. As DNA, the CDR3 is TGTGCCAGCTCACCGACAGGTTCCCATACTAACTATGGCTACACCTTC.

This clone was observed a few times. The J gene is TRBJ1-5, the V gene TRBV10-2, with TRBD1 identical over 10 bases. J gave up 7 bases and V 0 bases, and 6 bases lay outside the gene matches. CDR1 is WSHSY and CDR2 is SAAADI in the germline V gene. The CDR3 sequence is 16 residues long. In nucleotides, the CDR3 is TGCGCCAGCAGTGAGTCTTCGGGACAGGGGTACCAGCCCCAGCATTTT. Translated, it gives CASSESSGQGYQPQHF.

The chain recombines TRBV14 with TRBJ2-1, with D hard to call. V was cut by 0 bases and J by 13 bases, with 10 bases left in between. This CDR3 comprises 12 residues. CDR1 is SGHDN, CDR2 FVKESK, per germline. As DNA, the CDR3 is TGTGCCAGCAGCCAAGACAGGCAGAAACAGTTCTTC. As protein: CASSQDRQKQFF.

The chain is built from TRBV9 and TRBJ2-3, with TRBD2 matching 10 bases. The V gene end was trimmed by 0 bases and the J gene end by 7 bases; junction bases not matched to a gene: 8. Germline CDR1 is SGDLS and CDR2 is YYNGEE. This CDR3 has 16 amino acids. The CDR3 here is CASSVARSSGRNTQYF. CDR3 bases: TGTGCCAGCAGCGTAGCTCGATCTAGCGGGAGAAATACGCAGTATTTT.

The chain joins TRBV11-2 to TRBJ1-1; 7 nucleotides agree with TRBD1. Germline CDR1 reads SGHAT; CDR2 reads FQNNGV. This CDR3 contains 14 residues. Trimming took 4 bases from V and 4 from J; bases not matched to a gene: 6. CDR3 nucleotide sequence: TGTGCCAGCAGCTCAGGGGGGTTGAGCACTGAAGCTTTCTTT. The encoded protein is CASSSGGLSTEAFF. The complete variable domain, with remaining parts taken from reference TRBV11-2 and TRBJ1-1, reads EAGVAQSPRYKIIEKRQSVAFWCNPISGHATLYWYQQILGQGPKLLIQFQNNGVVDDSQLPKDRFSAERLKGVDSTLKIQPAKLEDSAVYLCASSSGGLSTEAFFGQGTRLTVV.

V and J are TRBV7-6 and TRBJ2-7; 8 bases align to TRBD1. Germline CDR1 SGHVS, CDR2 FNYEAQ. The junction had 6 bases not matched to a gene; V was cut back by 5 bases and J by 3 bases. The CDR3 has 14 residues. The CDR3 region has the DNA TGTGCCAGCAGCCCCCGACAGGGGAGCTACGAGCAGTACTTC. It encodes CASSPRQGSYEQYF. Filled out from reference TRBV7-6 and TRBJ2-7, the complete variable domain reads GAGVSQSPRYKVTKRGQDVALRCDPISGHVSLYWYRQALGQGPEFLTYFNYEAQQDKSGLPNDRFSAERPEGSISTLTIQRTEQRDSAMYRCASSPRQGSYEQYFGPGTRLTVT.

The chain uses TRBV30 and TRBJ1-2; 9 bases line up with TRBD1. The trim removed 4 bases at V and 1 base at J, leaving 13 bases unmatched. This CDR3 contains 17 residues. Per germline, CDR1 GTSNPN and CDR2 SVGIG (reference sequence). This chain's CDR3 is CAWTLGTGTYLNYGYTF. DNA for the CDR3: TGTGCCTGGACCCTGGGGACAGGGACGTACCTTAACTATGGCTACACCTTC.

CDR3 amino acids: CASSRTGTGSDTQYF. The CDR3 nucleotides read TGTGCCAGCAGTCGAACCGGGACAGGGTCCGATACGCAGTATTTT. The rearrangement links TRBV2 to TRBJ2-3, with 9 bases matching TRBD1. The length of the CDR3 is 15 residues. The V gene end was trimmed by 5 bases and the J gene end by 6 bases; junction bases not matched to a gene: 9. CDR1 SNHLY and CDR2 FYNNEI come from the germline V gene.

The chain carries TRBV12-3 or TRBV12-4 and TRBJ2-3, with a weak D call TRBD1 (6 bases). This CDR3 is 12 amino acids long. The V end was cut by 7 bases, the J end by 8 bases, with 13 bases between. The CDR3 bases are TGTGCCAGCACTCTAGGGGGTGGTACGCAGTATTTT. Protein: CASTLGGGTQYF.

The chain carries TRBV6-2 or TRBV6-3 and TRBJ2-2; D is uncertain. The CDR3 has 14 residues. CDR1 and CDR2 from the germline V gene are MNHEY and SVGEGT. Trimming stripped 4 bases from V and 4 bases from J, with 10 bases between. The CDR3 nucleotides are TGTGCCAGCAGTTCAGACATGATCACCGGGGAGCTGTTTTTT. This sequence encodes CASSSDMITGELFF.

V usage is TRBV4-3 and J usage is TRBJ1-6; D is unresolved. The length of the CDR3 is 16 residues. The V end was cut by 1 base, the J end by 10 bases, with 17 bases between. Germline CDR1 LGHNA, CDR2 YSLEER. The CDR3, as DNA: TGCGCCAGCAGCCAAGGGCCGGGTCTCAGTGGCTCACCCCTCCACTTT. Residues: CASSQGPGLSGSPLHF.

J is TRBJ1-2 and V is TRBV7-9; 8 bases line up with TRBD1. V trimming: 7 bases; J trimming: 1 base; junction bases outside the gene matches: 8. This CDR3 spans 15 amino acids. Germline CDR1 is SEHNR and CDR2 is FQNEAQ (reference sequence). For the CDR3, the DNA is TGTGCCAGCACTGGACAGGGATCTTTTAACTATGGCTACACCTTC. It translates to CASTGQGSFNYGYTF.

V gene TRBV4-3 combines with J gene TRBJ1-4; 8 bases align to TRBD1. The V and J ends lost 0 bases and 13 bases, in that order; junction bases with no gene match: 13. CDR1 and CDR2 (germline): LGHNA, YSLEER. CDR3 size: 16 residues. CDR3 bases: TGCGCCAGCAGCCAAGATCAAGCGGGCACAGGGGGAAGACTGTTTTTT. It encodes CASSQDQAGTGGRLFF.

CDR3: CAWSVLSSTDTQYF. The CDR3 bases are TGTGCCTGGAGTGTACTGTCTAGCACAGATACGCAGTATTTT. The chain is built from TRBV30 and TRBJ2-3; D gene unclear. Trimming removed 0 bases from V and 0 bases from J, with 7 bases in between. Per the germline V gene, CDR1 is GTSNPN and CDR2 is SVGIG (reference sequence). This CDR3 is built from 14 residues.

The CDR3 spells CASWPSGLAGNTGELFF. Here the CDR3 DNA reads TGCGCCAGCTGGCCCTCGGGGCTAGCGGGGAACACCGGGGAGCTGTTTTTT. The V gene is TRBV23-1, the J gene TRBJ2-2, with 8 bases matching TRBD2. TRBV23-1 is an ORF; its function is uncertain. The V gene end was trimmed by 8 bases and the J gene end by 1 base; junction bases not matched to a gene: 12. This CDR3 region has 17 residues.

The chain couples TRBV11-3 to TRBJ2-1; 8 bases fit TRBD2. J lost 6 bases, V lost 1 base, and 11 bases had no gene match. Germline V lookup: CDR1 SGHNT, CDR2 YENEEA. The CDR3 is made up of 17 amino acids. The CDR3 DNA reads as TGTGCCAGCAGCTTAGCTAGGGCGGGGGGCGACGTCAATGAGCAGTTCTTC. As protein: CASSLARAGGDVNEQFF.

This clone was detected once. The chain links TRBV5-6 to TRBJ2-2, with 12 bases that match TRBD2. Germline trimming cut 4 bases from V and 5 bases from J; bases unmatched to any gene: 9. Germline assignment: CDR1 SGHDT and CDR2 YYEEEE. The CDR3 consists of 17 residues. The DNA for the CDR3 is TGTGCCAGCAGCAGGTCGCGACTAGCGGGAGAAACCGGGGAGCTGTTTTTT. Translating gives CASSRSRLAGETGELFF.

This clone appeared once. The J gene is TRBJ2-7, the V gene TRBV24-1; 12 nucleotides align to TRBD2. CDR1 and CDR2 (germline): KGHDR, SFDVKD. The CDR3 has 14 amino acids. The junction had 0 bases not matched to a gene; V was cut back by 7 bases and J by 0 bases. The CDR3 loop reads CATRGLAGSYEQYF. CDR3 bases: TGTGCCACCAGGGGACTAGCGGGCTCCTACGAGCAGTACTTC.

V is TRBV3-1 (or the pseudogene TRBV3-2) and J is TRBJ2-2; 9 bases line up with TRBD2. Per germline, CDR1 LGHDT and CDR2 YNNKEL (reference sequence). The J segment lost 7 bases and the V segment lost 1 base, leaving 4 bases of the junction unmatched. The CDR3 consists of 15 residues. DNA for the CDR3: TGTGCCAGCAGCCAAGGGACTAGCGCTATCGGGGAGCTGTTTTTT. Protein product: CASSQGTSAIGELFF.

The chain combines TRBV7-9 with TRBJ1-1, with D unclear. CDR1 and CDR2 (germline): SEHNR, FQNEAQ (reference sequence). The CDR3 is 13 residues long. V was shortened by 5 bases and J by 0 bases, with 7 bases between the two germline ends. The CDR3 DNA reads as TGTGCCAGCAGCCGGACTCTGAACACTGAAGCTTTCTTT. Translating it yields CASSRTLNTEAFF.

The chain combines TRBV5-4 with TRBJ2-1, with TRBD2 matching 14 bases. CDR1 is SGHNT and CDR2 is YYREEE in the germline V gene (reference sequence). CDR3 length: 15 amino acids. The J segment lost 9 bases and the V segment lost 5 bases, leaving 7 bases of the junction unmatched. The CDR3 reads CASRPGTSGSVEQFF. In DNA form, the CDR3 reads TGTGCCAGCAGACCCGGGACTAGCGGGAGTGTTGAGCAGTTCTTC.